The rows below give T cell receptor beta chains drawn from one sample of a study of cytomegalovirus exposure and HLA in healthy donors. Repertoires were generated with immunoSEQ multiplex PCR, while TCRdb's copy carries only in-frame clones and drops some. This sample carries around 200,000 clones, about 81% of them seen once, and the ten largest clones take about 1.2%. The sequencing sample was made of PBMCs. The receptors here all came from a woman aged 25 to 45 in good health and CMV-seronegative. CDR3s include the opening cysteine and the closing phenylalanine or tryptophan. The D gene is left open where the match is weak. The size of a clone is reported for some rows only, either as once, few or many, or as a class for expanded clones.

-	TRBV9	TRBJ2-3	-	CASSVDTGADTQYF	TGTGCCAGCAGCGTAGACACGGGGGCAGATACGCAGTATTTT
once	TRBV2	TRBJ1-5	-	CASSEPSTNQPQHF	TGTGCCAGCAGTGAACCTTCCACTAATCAGCCCCAGCATTTT
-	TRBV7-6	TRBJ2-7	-	CASSIDSYEQYF	TGTGCCAGCAGCATCGACAGCTACGAGCAGTACTTC
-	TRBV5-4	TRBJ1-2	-	CASSSREGQHAGYTF	TGTGCCAGCAGCTCCCGAGAAGGACAGCACGCTGGCTACACCTTC
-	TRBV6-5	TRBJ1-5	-	CASSYSGGAQPQHF	TGTGCCAGCAGTTACTCGGGGGGAGCGCAGCCCCAGCATTTT
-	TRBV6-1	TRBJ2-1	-	CASSEAVRQFF	TGTGCCAGCAGTGAAGCGGTGAGGCAGTTCTTC
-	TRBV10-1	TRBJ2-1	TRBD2	CASSPVGGLANDEQFF	TGCGCCAGCAGTCCAGTTGGGGGACTAGCGAACGATGAGCAGTTCTTC
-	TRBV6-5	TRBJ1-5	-	CASSPGTGNIQPQHF	TGTGCCAGCAGTCCCGGAACAGGGAATATTCAGCCCCAGCATTTT
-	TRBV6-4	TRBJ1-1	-	CASSQAMGDTEAFF	TGTGCCAGCAGCCAAGCAATGGGAGACACTGAAGCTTTCTTT
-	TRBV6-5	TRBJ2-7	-	CASSPLGDEQYF	TGTGCCAGCAGTCCCCTCGGGGACGAGCAGTACTTC